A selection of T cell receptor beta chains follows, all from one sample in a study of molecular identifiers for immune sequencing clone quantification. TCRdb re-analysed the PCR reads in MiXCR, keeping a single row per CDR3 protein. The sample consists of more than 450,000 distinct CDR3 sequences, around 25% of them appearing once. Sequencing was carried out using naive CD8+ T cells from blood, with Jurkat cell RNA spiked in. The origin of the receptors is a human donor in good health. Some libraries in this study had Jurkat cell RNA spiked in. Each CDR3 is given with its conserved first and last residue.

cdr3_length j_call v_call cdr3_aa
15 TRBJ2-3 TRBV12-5 CASGLVLGSTDTQYF
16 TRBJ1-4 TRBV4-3 CASSQGVGAGDEKLFF
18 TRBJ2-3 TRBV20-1 CSARGASGRALGTDTQYF
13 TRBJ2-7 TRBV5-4 CASSVAGSYEQYF
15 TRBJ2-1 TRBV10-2 CASSAGQGSYNEQFF
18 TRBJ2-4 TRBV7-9 CASSRPAEGPLAKNIQYF
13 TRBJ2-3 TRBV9 CASSPPPTETQDF
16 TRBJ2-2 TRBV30 CAWNTRDRVWTGELFF
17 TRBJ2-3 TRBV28 CASSLRPGLAATDTQYF
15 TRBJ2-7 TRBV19 CASSTGTGQIYEQYF
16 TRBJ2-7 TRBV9 CASSLGLAGLEYEQYF
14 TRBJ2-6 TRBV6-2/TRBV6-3 CASSPGTGARVLTF
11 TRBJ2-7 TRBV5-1 CASSQLGEQYF
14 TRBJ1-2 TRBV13 CASSLGGGLSGYTF
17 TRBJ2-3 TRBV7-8 CASSPGLAGGPSDTQYF
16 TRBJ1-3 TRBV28 CASSLYPGVYGNTIYF
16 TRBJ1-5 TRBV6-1 CASIEWGGDSNQPQHF
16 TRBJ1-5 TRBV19 CASSMLQGASEQPQHF
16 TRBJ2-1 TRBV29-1 CSVGEVAGDLYNEQFF
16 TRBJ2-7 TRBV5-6 CASSSAGQGISYEQYF
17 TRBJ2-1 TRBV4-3 CASSQDEGGASYNEQFF
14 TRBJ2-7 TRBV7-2 CASSRRPVLGEQYF
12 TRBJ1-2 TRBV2 CASRSGDYGYAF
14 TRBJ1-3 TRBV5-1 CASSWTDSGNTIYF
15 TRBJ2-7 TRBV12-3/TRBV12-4 CASSIYVGTPDEQYF
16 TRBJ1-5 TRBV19 CASSMMDRGGNQPQHF